These 5 T cell receptor beta chains were sequenced from one sample in a study of blood T cell repertoires in COVID-19. The repertoire was sequenced with immunoSEQ multiplex PCR; TCRdb's copy has only in-frame clones and lacks some. The sample lists 95,000 to 150,000 clones; roughly 89% were seen once. Sequencing input: PBMCs or T cells enriched from blood (not recorded which). Receptor source: a woman in her 30s who had recovered from COVID-19.

This chain joins TRBV28 and TRBJ1-4; weak D call: TRBD1 (5 bases). The germline CDR1 and CDR2 sequences are MDHEN and SYDVKM. Deletions cut 1 base from V and 10 bases from J, with 7 bases between. The CDR3 sequence is 12 residues long. The CDR3 is CASSLSGGKLFF. The CDR3 coding sequence is TGTGCCAGCAGTTTATCCGGGGGAAAACTGTTTTTT. The entire variable domain, with the rest obtained from reference TRBV28 and TRBJ1-4, is as follows: DVKVTQSSRYLVKRTGEKVFLECVQDMDHENMFWYRQDPGLGLRLIYFSYDVKMKEKGDIPEGYSVSREKKERFSLILESASTNQTSMYLCASSLSGGKLFFGSGTQLSVL.

V usage is TRBV19 and J usage is TRBJ1-2; no clear D. CDR1 LNHDA and CDR2 SQIVND come from the germline V gene (reference sequence). V was pared by 6 bases and J by 6 bases, with 17 bases between. The CDR3 spans 14 residues. The CDR3 DNA is TGTGCCAGTAGCTACGATCCCAAGCCTAATGGCTACACCTTC. Amino acid sequence: CASSYDPKPNGYTF.

The CDR3, as DNA: TGTGCCAGCAGCGTAGTATCACCCGGGGGCACAGATACGCAGTATTTT. Its protein is CASSVVSPGGTDTQYF. The chain carries TRBV9 and TRBJ2-3; tentatively, D is TRBD2 (5 bases). Germline CDR1 is SGDLS and CDR2 is YYNGEE. V lost 0 bases to trimming and J lost 1 base, with 12 bases between them. The CDR3 is 16 amino acids. The whole variable domain, filled in from reference TRBV9 and TRBJ2-3, reads DSGVTQTPKHLITATGQRVTLRCSPRSGDLSVYWYQQSLDQGLQFLIQYYNGEERAKGNILERFSAQQFPDLHSELNLSSLELGDSALYFCASSVVSPGGTDTQYFGPGTRLTVL.

J is TRBJ1-1 and V is TRBV28; possibly TRBD1 for D (5 bases). The ends were cut back, 2 bases at V and 3 bases at J, with 16 bases in the middle. CDR1 and CDR2 from the germline V gene are MDHEN and SYDVKM. The CDR3 runs 16 residues. CDR3 loop: CASSLRQGFSHTEAFF. DNA of the CDR3: TGTGCCAGCAGTTTACGGCAGGGTTTTAGTCACACTGAAGCTTTCTTT.

J is TRBJ1-4 and V is TRBV2; 9 bases fit TRBD1. V lost 6 bases to trimming and J lost 8 bases; unmatched junction nucleotides: 10. The length of the CDR3 is 15 residues. CDR1 SNHLY and CDR2 FYNNEI come from the germline V gene. CDR3 sequence reads: CASRRTGVGEEKLFF. The DNA for the CDR3 is TGTGCCAGCAGACGGACAGGGGTCGGAGAAGAAAAACTGTTTTTT.